What follows are 19 T cell receptor beta chains derived from one specimen sequenced in a study of cytomegalovirus exposure and HLA in healthy donors. PCR employed 60 Vbeta and 13 Jbeta primers. Libraries were prepared by immunoSEQ multiplex PCR; TCRdb keeps only in-frame clonotypes and omits some of them. The table includes around 65,000 clones, around 80% detected once. What was sequenced was PBMCs. These TCRs come from a woman aged 25 to 45 in good health and CMV-seronegative.

The chain recombines TRBV2 with TRBJ1-5; 8 bases are a match to TRBD1. The V gene's germline CDR1 is SNHLY and CDR2 FYNNEI. V shed 6 bases and J 2 bases; nucleotides not matched to a gene: 6. CDR3 size: 15 residues. The CDR3 loop reads CASRRETGGNQPQHF. The CDR3 DNA is TGTGCCAGCAGGAGGGAGACAGGGGGCAATCAGCCCCAGCATTTT.

The rearrangement joins TRBV7-2 to TRBJ2-7; D call uncertain. V was shortened by 5 bases and J by 5 bases, with 19 bases between the two germline ends. CDR1 and CDR2 from the germline V gene are SGHTA and FQGNSA. The CDR3 is made up of 15 amino acids. CDR3 in amino acids: CASSPQFSLLNEQYF. For the CDR3, the DNA is TGTGCCAGCAGCCCACAGTTCTCTCTCCTCAACGAGCAGTACTTC. Combining the CDR3 with reference TRBV7-2 and TRBJ2-7 gives the whole variable domain GAGVSQSPSNKVTEKGKDVELRCDPISGHTALYWYRQSLGQGLEFLIYFQGNSAPDKSGLPSDRFSAERTGGSVSTLTIQRTQQEDSAVYLCASSPQFSLLNEQYFGPGTRLTVT.

The chain employs TRBV30 and TRBJ2-1; TRBD2 matches at 10 bases. J lost 8 bases, V lost 6 bases, and 10 bases had no gene match. Germline V gives CDR1 GTSNPN, CDR2 SVGIG (reference sequence). CDR3 length equals 14 residues. Here the CDR3 reads CACLAGERGDEQFF. CDR3 nucleotides: TGTGCCTGCCTAGCGGGAGAACGGGGTGATGAGCAGTTCTTC.

J is TRBJ1-1 and V is TRBV19; TRBD1 is a possible D gene (6 bases). The CDR3 is made up of 14 amino acids. Trimming pared 6 bases from V and 1 base from J, leaving 12 bases between. CDR1 LNHDA and CDR2 SQIVND come from the germline V gene (reference sequence). Here the CDR3 reads CASSSHRANTEAFF. The CDR3 region has the DNA TGTGCCAGTAGCTCACACAGGGCGAACACTGAAGCTTTCTTT.

In its sample, this clone was seen a few times. V and J are TRBV4-3 and TRBJ1-4; TRBD1 agrees at 11 bases. Germline V gene data show CDR1 as LGHNA and CDR2 as YSLEER. This CDR3 is 17 amino acids long. V trimming: 0 bases; J trimming: 8 bases; junction bases outside the gene matches: 8. The CDR3 DNA reads TGCGCCAGCAGCCAAGATCTTAGGGGGACAGGGGGAGAAAAACTGTTTTTT. Residues: CASSQDLRGTGGEKLFF.

This clone was detected a few times. The chain has TRBV6-5 and TRBJ1-2; 7 nucleotides match TRBD1. From germline, CDR1 is MNHEY and CDR2 SVGAGI. CDR3 length: 15 residues. V shed 7 bases, J shed 4 bases, and the junction held 12 bases outside the gene matches. The CDR3 sequence: CASTTAGTAPYGYTF. Here the CDR3 DNA reads TGTGCCAGCACTACAGCCGGGACAGCCCCCTATGGCTACACCTTC.

The chain combines TRBV2 with TRBJ1-6, with D possibly matching TRBD1 (5 bases). Germline CDR1 is SNHLY and CDR2 is FYNNEI. The CDR3 loop spans 13 amino acids. Between the trimmed V and J ends, which lost 6 bases and 9 bases, there was a span of 12 bases. For the CDR3, the DNA is TGTGCCAGCAGAAGACTAGACAGTTCACCCCTCCACTTT. It yields the protein CASRRLDSSPLHF.

The chain combines TRBV6-1 with TRBJ1-3; TRBD1 aligns across 9 bases. The trim removed 6 bases at V and 1 base at J, leaving 4 bases unmatched. CDR3 size: 15 residues. CDR1 is MNHNS, CDR2 SASEGT, per germline. CDR3 protein: CASRLQGASGNTIYF. The CDR3 nucleotides read TGTGCCAGCAGGCTACAGGGGGCTTCTGGAAACACCATATATTTT.

This clone was seen a handful of times. V gene TRBV28 combines with J gene TRBJ1-5; no clear D gene. CDR3 size: 14 residues. Trimming took 6 bases from V and 0 from J, leaving 9 bases between them. The germline gives CDR1 MDHEN, CDR2 SYDVKM. The CDR3 DNA sequence: TGTGCCAGCAGGGCAGATTATAGCAATCAGCCCCAGCATTTT. Its translation is CASRADYSNQPQHF.

This clone was seen a single time. V gene TRBV7-2 combines with J gene TRBJ2-3; 10 nucleotides match TRBD2. The length of the CDR3 is 19 residues. V was clipped by 8 bases and J by 3 bases; unmatched bases: 20. Germline CDR1 reads SGHTA; CDR2 reads FQGNSA. DNA for the CDR3: TGTGCCAGCCGCCCGGGACTGGGAGCTAGCGGGAGAGGGACAGATACGCAGTATTTT. Its translation: CASRPGLGASGRGTDTQYF.

CDR3 in DNA: TGTGCCACCAGCAGAGACAAGACAGGGACCACCTACGAGCAGTACTTC. Translated: CATSRDKTGTTYEQYF. The V gene is TRBV15, the J gene TRBJ2-7; 7 nucleotides agree with TRBD1. The V segment lost 0 bases and the J segment 2 bases; nucleotides outside the gene matches: 7. Germline CDR1 reads LNHNV; CDR2 reads YYDKDF (reference sequence). The CDR3 is 16 residues long.

The rearrangement links TRBV5-4 to TRBJ2-2; D gene ambiguous. CDR1 and CDR2 (germline): SGHNT, YYREEE (reference sequence). The CDR3 length is 17 residues. Trimming removed 0 bases at V and 4 bases at J, with 16 bases between. The CDR3 here is CASSLAGWSPSTGELFF. CDR3 sequence (DNA): TGTGCCAGCAGCTTGGCCGGCTGGTCCCCTAGCACCGGGGAGCTGTTTTTT.

J is TRBJ1-2 and V is TRBV9; 9 nucleotides match TRBD1. Germline V gene data show CDR1 as SGDLS and CDR2 as YYNGEE. This CDR3 comprises 14 residues. V lost 4 bases, J lost 4 bases, and 5 bases stayed unmatched. CDR3 nucleotide sequence: TGTGCCAGCAGCCCCTCGACAGGGGGCTATGGCTACACCTTC. Protein: CASSPSTGGYGYTF.

V gene TRBV6-6 combines with J gene TRBJ1-1; 7 bases fit TRBD1. Germline V CDR1 and CDR2: MNHNY, SVGAGI (reference sequence). The length of the CDR3 is 16 residues. The V and J ends lost 2 bases and 2 bases, in that order; junction bases with no gene match: 8. The CDR3 sequence is CASSYPDRAGNTEAFF. The CDR3 DNA sequence: TGTGCCAGCAGTTACCCTGACAGGGCTGGCAACACTGAAGCTTTCTTT.

The rearrangement joins TRBV2 to TRBJ1-5, with 7 positions matching TRBD1. This CDR3 region has 15 residues. Germline trimming cut 5 bases from V and 5 bases from J; bases unmatched to any gene: 9. Germline CDR1 reads SNHLY; CDR2 reads FYNNEI. The CDR3 coding sequence is TGTGCCAGCAGTAGTAGGGGGCTTAGGGATCAGCCCCAGCATTTT. It yields the protein CASSSRGLRDQPQHF.

This chain links TRBV27 with TRBJ2-1, with a possible D match to TRBD1 (6 bases). V dropped 6 bases and J dropped 4 bases, with 13 bases sitting between them. The length of the CDR3 is 14 residues. Germline values: CDR1 MNHEY, CDR2 SMNVEV (reference sequence). The CDR3 region is CASRKRTDYNEQFF. CDR3 DNA sequence: TGTGCCAGCAGGAAACGGACAGATTACAATGAGCAGTTCTTC.

The chain carries TRBV30 and TRBJ2-2; TRBD1 matches 7 bases. Germline trimming cut 0 bases from V and 4 bases from J; bases unmatched to any gene: 5. The length of the CDR3 is 15 residues. CDR1 and CDR2 (germline): GTSNPN, SVGIG (reference sequence). As DNA, the CDR3 is TGTGCCTGGAGTGTATCTCCAGGGGGCACCGGGGAGCTGTTTTTT. Encoded protein: CAWSVSPGGTGELFF.

The V gene is TRBV4-2, the J gene TRBJ2-3; TRBD2 agrees at 8 bases. The CDR3 is made up of 15 amino acids. Germline loops: CDR1 LGHNA, CDR2 YNFKEQ. V was clipped by 0 bases and J by 6 bases; unmatched bases: 5. The CDR3 DNA sequence: TGTGCCAGCAGCCAAGACGCGGGGGGCGTGGATACGCAGTATTTT. Its protein is CASSQDAGGVDTQYF.

This clone was seen only once. J is TRBJ1-1 and V is TRBV30; a weak D match, TRBD1 (5 bases). The CDR3 covers 12 residues. Germline loops: CDR1 GTSNPN, CDR2 SVGIG (reference sequence). V lost 8 bases to trimming and J lost 3 bases, with 13 bases between them. CDR3 protein: CATARDYTEAFF. CDR3 coding DNA: TGTGCCACGGCCAGGGATTACACTGAAGCTTTCTTT. The full variable domain, in which reference TRBV30 and TRBJ1-1 provide the parts outside the CDR3, is SQTIHQWPATLVQPVGSPLSLECTVEGTSNPNLYWYRQAAGRGLQLLFYSVGIGQISSEVPQNLSASRPQDRQFILSSKKLLLSDSGFYLCATARDYTEAFFGQGTRLTVV.